Listed below are T cell receptor beta chains from one sample, sequenced in a study of blood T cell repertoires in COVID-19. Clones were read by immunoSEQ multiplex PCR, and TCRdb kept only the in-frame ones, dropping some. The sample yields about 440,000 clones, 90% seen once. Sequenced material: PBMCs or T cells enriched from blood (not recorded which). Source of these receptors: a man aged 18 to 35 who had recovered from COVID-19. The CDR3 runs from the conserved cysteine through the conserved F or W. Fields, in order: D gene, J gene, clone size, V gene, CDR3 protein, CDR3 DNA. D genes are given only for firm matches. Size values are once, few and many counts, or a class for expanded clones, and some rows have none.

TRBD1,TRBJ2-5,.,TRBV2,CASSESLTGLETQYF,TGTGCCAGCAGTGAATCCTTGACAGGGCTAGAGACCCAGTACTTC
.,TRBJ2-1,.,TRBV15,CATSRVRESYNEQFF,TGTGCCACCAGCAGAGTCCGGGAGTCCTACAATGAGCAGTTCTTC
.,TRBJ2-7,.,TRBV2,CASSEALGLYEQYF,TGTGCCAGCAGTGAAGCGCTTGGGCTTTACGAGCAGTACTTC
TRBD2,TRBJ2-3,.,TRBV2,CASSERGGGGTQYF,TGTGCCAGCAGTGAACGGGGGGGCGGTGGTACGCAGTATTTT
TRBD1,TRBJ2-1,.,TRBV4-1,CASSQDTGQGIYNEQFF,TGCGCCAGCAGCCAAGATACGGGACAGGGTATCTACAATGAGCAGTTCTTC
.,TRBJ2-3,.,TRBV5-8,CASSLRRAGDTQYF,TGTGCCAGCAGCTTGAGGCGGGCCGGGGATACGCAGTATTTT
.,TRBJ2-5,.,TRBV3-1/TRBV3-2,CASSYYGETQYF,TGTGCCAGCAGCTACTATGGTGAGACCCAGTACTTC
.,TRBJ1-4,.,TRBV11-3,CASSPLGVEKLFF,TGTGCCAGCAGTCCCTTAGGGGTTGAAAAACTGTTTTTT
TRBD2,TRBJ2-3,.,TRBV7-2,CAATGGSIDTQYF,TGTGCCGCGACGGGGGGTAGCATAGATACGCAGTATTTT
TRBD1,TRBJ1-5,.,TRBV27,CASSFRDRGPNQPQHF,TGTGCCAGCAGTTTCCGGGACAGGGGTCCCAATCAGCCCCAGCATTTT
TRBD1,TRBJ1-6,.,TRBV30,CAWSVPWDSVAPLHF,TGTGCCTGGAGTGTACCCTGGGACAGTGTGGCACCCCTCCACTTT
TRBD2,TRBJ2-5,.,TRBV2,CASRQGLAGQQETQYF,TGTGCCAGCAGACAGGGACTAGCGGGCCAACAAGAGACCCAGTACTTC
.,TRBJ2-3,.,TRBV24-1,CATSDGQGGGTDTQYF,TGTGCCACCAGTGATGGCCAGGGAGGAGGCACAGATACGCAGTATTTT
TRBD1,TRBJ1-5,once,TRBV5-1,CASSLGGAGGPSNQPQHF,TGCGCCAGCAGCTTGGGAGGCGCAGGGGGGCCTAGCAATCAGCCCCAGCATTTT
.,TRBJ2-7,.,TRBV7-2,CASSWGGADAYEQYF,TGTGCCAGCAGCTGGGGCGGGGCGGATGCCTACGAGCAGTACTTC
.,TRBJ2-5,.,TRBV5-1,CASSLAGRGETQYF,TGCGCCAGCAGCTTGGCCGGAAGGGGAGAGACCCAGTACTTC
TRBD2,TRBJ2-3,.,TRBV7-3,CASSLIRSGTSGTDTQYF,TGTGCCAGCAGCTTAATACGGTCCGGGACTAGCGGCACAGATACGCAGTATTTT
.,TRBJ1-5,.,TRBV18,CASSPPLGRDSQPQHF,TGTGCCAGCTCACCACCACTCGGCAGGGATAGTCAGCCCCAGCATTTT
.,TRBJ1-2,.,TRBV2,CASSDDDSYGYTF,TGTGCCAGCAGTGACGATGACAGCTATGGCTACACCTTC
.,TRBJ1-1,.,TRBV30,CAWSIGGNTEAFF,TGTGCCTGGAGCATAGGGGGGAACACTGAAGCTTTCTTT
.,TRBJ1-2,once,TRBV5-1,CASSLGGTAYGYTF,TGCGCCAGCAGCTTGGGGGGGACTGCCTATGGCTACACCTTC
.,TRBJ1-1,.,TRBV14,CASSQDGTNTEAFF,TGTGCCAGCAGCCAAGACGGGACTAACACTGAAGCTTTCTTT
TRBD1,TRBJ1-2,.,TRBV19,CASSIQGARGYTF,TGTGCCAGTAGTATCCAGGGGGCACGGGGCTACACCTTC
TRBD1,TRBJ1-4,.,TRBV7-9,CASSFDRRDRDSREKLFF,TGTGCCAGCAGCTTCGACCGTAGAGATCGGGACAGTCGGGAAAAACTGTTTTTT
.,TRBJ2-2,.,TRBV6-1,CASSEQGPGELFF,TGTGCCAGCAGTGAACAGGGTCCCGGGGAGCTGTTTTTT
TRBD1,TRBJ1-2,once,TRBV5-8,CASSPGQRAHGYTF,TGTGCCAGCAGCCCGGGACAGAGGGCACATGGCTACACCTTC
TRBD1,TRBJ1-2,few,TRBV29-1,CSAQDRDRDYGYTF,TGCAGCGCCCAGGACAGGGATCGAGACTATGGCTACACCTTC
.,TRBJ2-2,.,TRBV3-1/TRBV3-2,CASSHGELDTGELFF,TGTGCCAGCAGCCATGGGGAGTTAGACACCGGGGAGCTGTTTTTT
.,TRBJ1-5,.,TRBV27,CASRATGYSNQPQHF,TGTGCCAGCAGGGCTACAGGGTATTCCAATCAGCCCCAGCATTTT
TRBD1,TRBJ1-2,.,TRBV5-1,CATSPGDRDYGYTF,TGCGCCACCTCACCCGGAGACAGGGACTATGGCTACACCTTC
TRBD2,TRBJ2-2,.,TRBV2,CASSDRLAVHGGTGELFF,TGTGCCAGCAGTGATCGACTAGCGGTACACGGGGGCACCGGGGAGCTGTTTTTT
.,TRBJ1-6,.,TRBV4-1,CASSQVGTSNSPLHF,TGCGCCAGCAGCCAAGTAGGGACTTCTAATTCACCCCTCCACTTT
TRBD2,TRBJ2-6,.,TRBV7-3,CASSSAGLSSGANVLTF,TGTGCCAGCAGCTCAGCGGGACTCAGCTCTGGGGCCAACGTCCTGACTTTC
TRBD2,TRBJ2-3,once,TRBV9,CASSVAGLITDTQYF,TGTGCCAGCAGCGTAGCGGGACTAATCACAGATACGCAGTATTTT
.,TRBJ1-3,.,TRBV19,CASKGGQLGNTIYF,TGTGCCAGTAAGGGAGGGCAGCTCGGAAACACCATATATTTT
TRBD2,TRBJ2-2,.,TRBV5-4,CASSFLGSSGGPGELFF,TGTGCCAGCAGCTTCTTGGGTTCTAGCGGGGGGCCCGGGGAGCTGTTTTTT
TRBD1,TRBJ1-1,.,TRBV10-3,CAISEGQGSTEAFF,TGTGCCATCAGTGAGGGACAGGGATCCACTGAAGCTTTCTTT
.,TRBJ2-5,.,TRBV10-3,CAISDTGTRETQYF,TGTGCCATCAGTGACACAGGGACGAGGGAGACCCAGTACTTC
.,TRBJ1-4,.,TRBV15,CATSRDGTKGEKLFF,TGTGCCACCAGCAGAGATGGGACAAAGGGGGAAAAACTGTTTTTT
.,TRBJ1-2,.,TRBV4-1,CASSARGYGYTF,TGCGCCAGCAGCGCCAGGGGCTATGGCTACACCTTC
TRBD1,TRBJ2-5,.,TRBV19,CASSSSRTGRSETQYF,TGTGCCAGTAGTTCCTCGCGGACAGGGCGTAGCGAGACCCAGTACTTC
.,TRBJ1-2,.,TRBV13,CASSRDRAYTNYGYTF,TGTGCCAGCAGCCGCGACAGAGCTTATACGAACTATGGCTACACCTTC
TRBD1,TRBJ1-5,.,TRBV9,CASSTGTGGAELQPQHF,TGTGCCAGCAGCACCGGGACAGGGGGCGCGGAATTGCAGCCCCAGCATTTT
.,TRBJ2-2,.,TRBV2,CASTLQDTRNTGELFF,TGTGCCAGCACCCTCCAGGACACCCGGAACACCGGGGAGCTGTTTTTT
.,TRBJ1-1,once,TRBV19,CASSILVNTEAFF,TGTGCCAGTAGTATCTTAGTGAACACTGAAGCTTTCTTT
.,TRBJ1-4,.,TRBV2,CAPIGRGGAYEKLFF,TGTGCCCCCATCGGCCGGGGGGGGGCGTACGAAAAACTGTTTTTT
.,TRBJ2-1,.,TRBV7-3,CASSLAGALNEQFF,TGTGCCAGCAGCTTGGCGGGGGCCCTCAATGAGCAGTTCTTC
.,TRBJ2-1,.,TRBV4-1,CASSHLSYNEQFF,TGCGCCAGCAGCCATCTCAGCTACAATGAGCAGTTCTTC
.,TRBJ1-1,once,TRBV5-1,CASSLDRWGTEAFF,TGCGCCAGCAGCCTTGACAGGTGGGGCACTGAAGCTTTCTTT
TRBD1,TRBJ2-2,once,TRBV6-4,CASSAGTGGFGELFF,TGTGCCAGCAGTGCCGGGACAGGGGGCTTCGGGGAGCTGTTTTTT
TRBD2,TRBJ2-3,.,TRBV11-3,CASSSSGGATDTQYF,TGTGCCAGCAGCTCCAGCGGGGGGGCGACAGATACGCAGTATTTT
TRBD1,TRBJ1-2,.,TRBV3-1/TRBV3-2,CASSQEGTGVSGYTF,TGTGCCAGCAGCCAAGAAGGGACAGGGGTTTCGGGCTACACCTTC